Below, one TCR beta chain is given with its context. What it binds is unknown. Unique molecular identifiers tagged the TCR beta cDNA libraries. Input amounts of 1 to 10 million T cells were used. These gave 500,000 or so cDNA molecules, so each molecule approximated one T cell. TCRdb reprocessed the PCR reads via MiXCR and lists one record per CDR3 protein. This table has some 690,000 distinct CDR3 sequences, roughly 27% appearing once. The CDR3 is 15 residues long. CDR1 and CDR2 (germline): MNHEY, SMNVEV (reference sequence). V lost 5 bases to trimming and J lost 4 bases, with 15 bases between them. The data are from a study of post-analysis software for immune sequencing data. Whole-study context: The cohort encompassed relapsing-remitting, secondary progressive and progressive-relapsing multiple sclerosis disease courses.

Study findings and constraints: Five or six TRBV segments, TRBV5-6, TRBV5-1 and TRBV20-1 among them, were found more frequent in patients than controls. Versus controls, multiple sclerosis patients showed significantly lower diversity (normalized Chao1). The F measure placed samples prepared in the same batch into strongly shared clusters.

This TCR was recovered from a girl aged 5 to 17 with multiple sclerosis. This chain connects TRBV27 to TRBJ2-1; no reliable D call. The sample was blood. CDR3 DNA sequence: TGTGCCAGCAGTCCCCAGTATTCGGATTACAATGAGCAGTTCTTC. It specifies CASSPQYSDYNEQFF.